Sequencing of this T cell receptor (beta chain) was carried out in a study of human T cells and chemical hapten exposure. Background on the study: Epicutaneous patch tests delivered 0.01% DPC to the upper back, with evaluation at 6 days.

About this clonotype itself: The target antigen is unknown.

The library gave individual cDNA molecules unique molecular identifiers. Authors' methods: A typical sample had some 87,000 TCRs, with about 23,224 to 700,000 overall. Using its own MiXCR run on the RACE reads, TCRdb lists one record per CDR3 protein. In this record, the V and J calls reflect TCRdb's handling and not the investigators' own analysis. The table shows about 70,000 distinct CDR3 sequences, with 8.5% occurring only once. The V gene's germline CDR1 is MDHEN and CDR2 SYDVKM. The CDR3 is made up of 19 amino acids. Losses at the gene ends were 5 bases for V and 7 bases for J; bases not matched to a gene: 19. Overall study findings and caveats: It was expanded TCRs that formed significantly more large CDR3 similarity clusters than controls did.

Documented time point: patch test 2, 6 weeks after DPC sensitization. Treatment indicated: therapeutic diphenylcyclopropenone sensitization with weekly scalp DPC. The specimen comprised whole blood, sampled in connection with sensitization to the hapten diphenylcyclopropenone (DPC). The clonotype was recovered from a woman between 50 and 59 years old with alopecia areata. Some clones in this sample may be carry-over from other donors' samples. This chain joins TRBV28 and TRBJ1-6; 8 bases fit TRBD1. The CDR3 protein is CASSALTGEGLGRNSPLHF. The CDR3 DNA reads as TGTGCCAGCAGTGCCCTGACAGGGGAGGGCCTGGGCCGCAATTCACCCCTCCACTTT.